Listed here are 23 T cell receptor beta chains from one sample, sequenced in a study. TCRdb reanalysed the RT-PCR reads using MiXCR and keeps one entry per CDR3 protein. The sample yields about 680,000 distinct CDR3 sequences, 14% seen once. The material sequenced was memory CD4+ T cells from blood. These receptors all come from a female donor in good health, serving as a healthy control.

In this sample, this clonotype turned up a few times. The CDR3 DNA follows: TGTGCCATCAGTGAGTCGTGGGGGGCTCCAGCGGGGCCGAGCTCCTACAATGAGCAGTTCTTC. This codes for CAISESWGAPAGPSSYNEQFF. This sequence joins TRBV10-3 and TRBJ2-1, with D perhaps TRBD2 (7 bases). The length of the CDR3 is 21 residues. V lost 0 bases to trimming and J lost 0 bases, with 24 bases between them. In germline, CDR1 is ENHRY, CDR2 SYGVKD.

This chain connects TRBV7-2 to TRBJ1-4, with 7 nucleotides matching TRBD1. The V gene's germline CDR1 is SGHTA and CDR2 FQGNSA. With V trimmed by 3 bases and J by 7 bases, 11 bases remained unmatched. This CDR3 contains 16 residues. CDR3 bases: TGTGCCAGCAGCTTCCGGGACAGCGGGGGGCTTGAAAAACTGTTTTTT. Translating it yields CASSFRDSGGLEKLFF.

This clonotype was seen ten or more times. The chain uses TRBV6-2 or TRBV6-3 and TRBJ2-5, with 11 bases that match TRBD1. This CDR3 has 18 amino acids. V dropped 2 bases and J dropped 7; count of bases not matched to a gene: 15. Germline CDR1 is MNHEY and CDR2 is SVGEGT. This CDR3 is CASSYIQGQGAQVTTQYF. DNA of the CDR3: TGTGCCAGCAGTTACATCCAAGGACAGGGGGCGCAGGTTACGACCCAGTACTTC.

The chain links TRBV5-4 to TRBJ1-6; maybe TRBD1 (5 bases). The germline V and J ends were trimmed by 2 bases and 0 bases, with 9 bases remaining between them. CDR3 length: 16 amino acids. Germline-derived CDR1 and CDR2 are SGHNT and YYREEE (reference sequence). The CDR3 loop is CASSFSRGSYNSPLHF. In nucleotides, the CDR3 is TGTGCCAGCAGCTTTTCGAGGGGCTCCTATAATTCACCCCTCCACTTT.

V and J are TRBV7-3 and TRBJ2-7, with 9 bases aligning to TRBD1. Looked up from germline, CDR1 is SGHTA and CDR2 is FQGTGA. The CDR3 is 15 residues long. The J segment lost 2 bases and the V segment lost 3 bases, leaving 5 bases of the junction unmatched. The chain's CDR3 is CASSFGQGRTYEQYF. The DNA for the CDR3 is TGTGCCAGCAGCTTTGGACAGGGGAGGACCTACGAGCAGTACTTC.

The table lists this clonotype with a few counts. CDR3 DNA: TGTGCCAGCAGGGATTCCGGGACGGACCAAGAGACCCAGTACTTC. Encoded protein: CASRDSGTDQETQYF. The chain recombines TRBV5-8 with TRBJ2-5; TRBD1 or TRBD2 may be the D gene (5 bases each). Germline CDR1 is SGHTS and CDR2 is YDEGEE. The CDR3 runs 15 residues. Trimming removed 5 bases at V and 0 bases at J, with 14 bases between.

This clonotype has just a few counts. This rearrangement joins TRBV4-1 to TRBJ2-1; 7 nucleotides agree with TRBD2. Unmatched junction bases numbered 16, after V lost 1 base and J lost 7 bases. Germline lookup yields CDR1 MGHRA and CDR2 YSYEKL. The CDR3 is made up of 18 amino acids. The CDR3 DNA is TGCGCCAGCAGCCAAGTCATCGGACTCGTAGCGGGTAAGAATGAGCAGTTCTTC. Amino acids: CASSQVIGLVAGKNEQFF.

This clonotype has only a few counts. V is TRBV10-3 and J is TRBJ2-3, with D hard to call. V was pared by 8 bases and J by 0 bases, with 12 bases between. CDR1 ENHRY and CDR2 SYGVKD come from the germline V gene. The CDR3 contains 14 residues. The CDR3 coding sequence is TGTGCCATCGCCGGAGACACTAGCACAGATACGCAGTATTTT. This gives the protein CAIAGDTSTDTQYF.

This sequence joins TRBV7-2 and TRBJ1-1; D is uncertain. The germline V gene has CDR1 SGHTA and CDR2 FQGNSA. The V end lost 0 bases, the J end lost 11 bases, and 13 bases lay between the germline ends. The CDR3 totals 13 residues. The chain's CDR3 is CASSLADGLGAFF. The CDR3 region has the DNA TGTGCCAGCAGCTTAGCGGACGGGTTAGGGGCTTTCTTT.

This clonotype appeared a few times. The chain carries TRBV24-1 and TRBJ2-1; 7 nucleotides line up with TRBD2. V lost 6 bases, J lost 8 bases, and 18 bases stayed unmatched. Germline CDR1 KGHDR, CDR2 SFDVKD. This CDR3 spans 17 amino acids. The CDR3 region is CATSPPESGGKRDEQFF. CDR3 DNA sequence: TGTGCCACCAGTCCGCCCGAGTCGGGGGGAAAAAGGGATGAGCAGTTCTTC.

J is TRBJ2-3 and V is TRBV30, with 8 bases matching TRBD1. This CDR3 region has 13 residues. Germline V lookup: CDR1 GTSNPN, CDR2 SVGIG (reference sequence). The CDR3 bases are TGTGCACTAGAGGACAGGGTTACAGATACGCAGTATTTT. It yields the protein CALEDRVTDTQYF.

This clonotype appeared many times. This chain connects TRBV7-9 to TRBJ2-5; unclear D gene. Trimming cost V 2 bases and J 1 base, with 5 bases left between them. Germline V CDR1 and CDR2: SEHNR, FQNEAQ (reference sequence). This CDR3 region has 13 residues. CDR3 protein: CASSLNPQETQYF. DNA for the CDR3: TGTGCCAGCAGCTTAAACCCCCAAGAGACCCAGTACTTC.

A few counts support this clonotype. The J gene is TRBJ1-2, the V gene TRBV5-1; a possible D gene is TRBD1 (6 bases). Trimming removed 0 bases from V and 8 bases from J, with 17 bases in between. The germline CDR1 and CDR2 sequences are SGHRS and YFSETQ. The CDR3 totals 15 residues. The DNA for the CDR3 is TGCGCCAGCAGCTTGGATGTCGGGGGCGCGCGGGGCTACACCTTC. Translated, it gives CASSLDVGGARGYTF.

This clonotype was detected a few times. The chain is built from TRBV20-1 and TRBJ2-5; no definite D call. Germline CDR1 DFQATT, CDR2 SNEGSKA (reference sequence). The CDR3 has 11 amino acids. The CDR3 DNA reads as TGCAGCGTCCTGGGATACGAGACCCAGTACTTC. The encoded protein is CSVLGYETQYF.

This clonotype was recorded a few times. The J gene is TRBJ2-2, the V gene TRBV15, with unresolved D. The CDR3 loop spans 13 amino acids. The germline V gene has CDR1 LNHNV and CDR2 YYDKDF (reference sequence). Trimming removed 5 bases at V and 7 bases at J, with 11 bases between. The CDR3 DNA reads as TGTGCCACCAGCTCAACTACGGACGGGGAGCTGTTTTTT. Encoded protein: CATSSTTDGELFF.

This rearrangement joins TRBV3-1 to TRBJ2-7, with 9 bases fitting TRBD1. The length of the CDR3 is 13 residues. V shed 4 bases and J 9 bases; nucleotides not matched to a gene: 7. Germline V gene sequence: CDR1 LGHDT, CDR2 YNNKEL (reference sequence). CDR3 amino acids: CASSPRQGVTQYF. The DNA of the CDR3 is TGTGCCAGCAGCCCTCGACAGGGGGTGACGCAGTACTTC.

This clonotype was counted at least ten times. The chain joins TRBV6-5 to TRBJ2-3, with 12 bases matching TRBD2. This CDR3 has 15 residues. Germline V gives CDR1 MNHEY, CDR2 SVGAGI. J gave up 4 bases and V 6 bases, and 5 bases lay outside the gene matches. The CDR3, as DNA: TGTGCCAGCAGCAAACTAGCGGGGGGTGCAGATACGCAGTATTTT. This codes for CASSKLAGGADTQYF.

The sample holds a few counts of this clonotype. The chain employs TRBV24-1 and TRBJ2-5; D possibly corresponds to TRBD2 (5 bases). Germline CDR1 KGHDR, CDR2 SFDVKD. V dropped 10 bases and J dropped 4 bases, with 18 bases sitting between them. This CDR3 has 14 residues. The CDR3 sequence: CATSGPLAGETQYF. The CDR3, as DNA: TGTGCCACATCCGGGCCCCTCGCGGGAGAGACCCAGTACTTC.

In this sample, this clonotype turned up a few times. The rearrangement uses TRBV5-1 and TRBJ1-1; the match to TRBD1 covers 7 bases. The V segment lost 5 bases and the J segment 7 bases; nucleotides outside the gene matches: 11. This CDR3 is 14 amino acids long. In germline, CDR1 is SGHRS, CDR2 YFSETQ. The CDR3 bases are TGCGCCAGCAGGATGAACAGGGGTGGAGATGAAGCTTTCTTT. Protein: CASRMNRGGDEAFF. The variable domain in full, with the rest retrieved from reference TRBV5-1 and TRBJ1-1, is KAGVTQTPRYLIKTRGQQVTLSCSPISGHRSVSWYQQTPGQGLQFLFEYFSETQRNKGNFPGRFSGRQFSNSRSEMNVSTLELGDSALYLCASRMNRGGDEAFFGQGTRLTVV.

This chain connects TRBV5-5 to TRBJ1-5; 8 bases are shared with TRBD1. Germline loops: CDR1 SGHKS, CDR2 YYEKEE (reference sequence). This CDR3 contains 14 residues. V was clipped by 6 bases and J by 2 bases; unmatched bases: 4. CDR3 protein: CASTLTGGNQPQHF. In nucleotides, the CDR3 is TGTGCCAGCACTTTGACAGGGGGCAATCAGCCCCAGCATTTT.

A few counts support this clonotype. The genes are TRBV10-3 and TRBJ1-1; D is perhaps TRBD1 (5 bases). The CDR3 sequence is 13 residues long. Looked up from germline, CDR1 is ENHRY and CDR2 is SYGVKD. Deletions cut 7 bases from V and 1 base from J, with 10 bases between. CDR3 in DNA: TGTGCCATCAACAACGGGGCGAACACTGAAGCTTTCTTT. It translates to CAINNGANTEAFF.

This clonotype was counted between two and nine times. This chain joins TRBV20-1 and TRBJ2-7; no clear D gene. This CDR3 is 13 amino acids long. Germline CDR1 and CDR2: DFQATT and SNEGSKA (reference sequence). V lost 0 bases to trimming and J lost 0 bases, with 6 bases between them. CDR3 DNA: TGCAGTGCTAGAGATCAGAGCTCCTACGAGCAGTACTTC. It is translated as CSARDQSSYEQYF.

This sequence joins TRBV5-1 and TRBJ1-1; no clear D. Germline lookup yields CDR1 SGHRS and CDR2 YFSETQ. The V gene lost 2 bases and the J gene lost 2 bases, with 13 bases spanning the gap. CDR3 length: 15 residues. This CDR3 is CASSLGGSKNTEAFF. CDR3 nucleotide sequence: TGCGCCAGCAGCTTAGGTGGATCAAAAAACACTGAAGCTTTCTTT.